The clone carrying this T cell receptor beta chain was picked up one time. The antigen is not known. The CDR3 runs to 16 residues. The V end was cut by 1 base, the J end by 0 bases, with 10 bases between. Per germline, CDR1 LNHNV and CDR2 YYDKDF (reference sequence). The data belong to a study of memory CD4+ T cells and cytomegalovirus serostatus. Looking at the study overall: This sample comes from healthy Belgian adults, about nine CMV seropositive, approximately 25 seronegative. Study conclusions and caveats: CMV serostatus prediction reached median AUC around 0.95, or 0.9 with US-trained model. Suggested: most of the CMV-linked TCR signature lies in CD4+ memory cells.

The sort gate was single viable CD3+CD4+CD8-CD45RO+ cells for memory CD4+ T cells. CMV serostatus came from serum IgG against pp150, pp28, p38, p52. Clones were sequenced by immunoSEQ multiplex PCR, and TCRdb holds only the in-frame ones, with some missing. Altogether more than 45,000 clones are present, about 81% being singletons, with the ten largest covering 1% to 1.2%. This rearrangement joins TRBV15 to TRBJ1-5, with D tentatively TRBD1 (5 bases). The origin of this receptor is an adult in good health and CMV-seronegative. Sequenced input: memory CD4+ T cells from blood. CDR3 loop: CATSRAGTYSNQPQHF. The CDR3 DNA is TGTGCCACCAGCAGAGCGGGGACTTATAGCAATCAGCCCCAGCATTTT.